This T cell receptor beta chain derives from a study of blood T cell repertoires in COVID-19. Study overall: Donors in the United States, Italy and Spain gave samples during acute or convalescent COVID-19.

This clone was seen a handful of times. Original analysis: Reference gene primer amplification gave nucleated cell count estimates. Sequencing used immunoSEQ multiplex PCR; TCRdb keeps in-frame clones, though not all of them. V, J and clone size derive from that table, while D and trimming were established from the DNA sequence. The table includes about 80,000 clones, approximately 90% detected once. The specimen was peripheral blood. The source of this sequence is a man in his 70s with active or convalescent COVID-19.

The CDR3 sequence: CAISDWRGVYNEQFF. CDR3 DNA sequence: TGTGCCATCAGTGATTGGCGGGGGGTTTACAATGAGCAGTTCTTC. The V and J genes are TRBV10-3 and TRBJ2-1, with TRBD2 matching 8 bases. The ends lost 3 bases at V and 4 bases at J; junction bases unmatched: 5. Germline CDR1 is ENHRY and CDR2 is SYGVKD. This CDR3 comprises 15 residues.